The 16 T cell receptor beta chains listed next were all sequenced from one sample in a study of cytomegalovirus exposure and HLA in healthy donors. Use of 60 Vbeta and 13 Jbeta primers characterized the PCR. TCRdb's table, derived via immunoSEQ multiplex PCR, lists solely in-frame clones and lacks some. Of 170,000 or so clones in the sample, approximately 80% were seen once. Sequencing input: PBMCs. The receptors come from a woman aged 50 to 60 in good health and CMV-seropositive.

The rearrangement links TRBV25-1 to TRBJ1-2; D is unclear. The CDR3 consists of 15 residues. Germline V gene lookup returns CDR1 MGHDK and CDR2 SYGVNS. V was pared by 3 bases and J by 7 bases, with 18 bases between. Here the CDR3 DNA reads TGTGCCAGCAGTGACCCTCGGGGAGGGAGAGGTGGCTACACCTTC. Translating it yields CASSDPRGGRGGYTF.

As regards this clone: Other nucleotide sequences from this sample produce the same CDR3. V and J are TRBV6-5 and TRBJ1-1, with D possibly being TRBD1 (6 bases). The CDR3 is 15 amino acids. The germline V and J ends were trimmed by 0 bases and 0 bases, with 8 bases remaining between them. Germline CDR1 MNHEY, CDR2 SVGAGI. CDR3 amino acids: CASSYSGGLNTEAFF. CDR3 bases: TGTGCCAGCAGTTACTCGGGGGGGCTGAACACTGAAGCTTTCTTT.

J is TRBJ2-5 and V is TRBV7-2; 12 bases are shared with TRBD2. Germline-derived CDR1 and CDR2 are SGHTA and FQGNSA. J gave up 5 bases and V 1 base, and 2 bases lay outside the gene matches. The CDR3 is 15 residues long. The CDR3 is CASSLDLAGGETQYF. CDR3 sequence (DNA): TGTGCCAGCAGCTTAGATCTAGCGGGAGGGGAGACCCAGTACTTC.

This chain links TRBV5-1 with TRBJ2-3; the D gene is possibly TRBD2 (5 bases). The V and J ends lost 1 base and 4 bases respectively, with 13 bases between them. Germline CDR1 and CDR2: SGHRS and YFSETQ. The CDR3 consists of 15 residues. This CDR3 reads CASSLNGVGADTQYF. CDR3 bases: TGCGCCAGCAGCTTGAACGGGGTCGGGGCAGATACGCAGTATTTT.

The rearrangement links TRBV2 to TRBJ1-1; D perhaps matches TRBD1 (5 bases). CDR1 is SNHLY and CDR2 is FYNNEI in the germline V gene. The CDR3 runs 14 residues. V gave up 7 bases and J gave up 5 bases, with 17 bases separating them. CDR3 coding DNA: TGTGCCAGCATCGAAGGTCAGGGAATGACTGAAGCTTTCTTT. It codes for CASIEGQGMTEAFF.

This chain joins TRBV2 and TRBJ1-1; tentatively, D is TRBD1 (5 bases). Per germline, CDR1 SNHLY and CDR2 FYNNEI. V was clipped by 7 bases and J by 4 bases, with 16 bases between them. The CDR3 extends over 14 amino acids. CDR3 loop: CASIAGGGSTEAFF. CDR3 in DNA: TGTGCCAGCATTGCGGGTGGGGGGAGCACTGAAGCTTTCTTT.

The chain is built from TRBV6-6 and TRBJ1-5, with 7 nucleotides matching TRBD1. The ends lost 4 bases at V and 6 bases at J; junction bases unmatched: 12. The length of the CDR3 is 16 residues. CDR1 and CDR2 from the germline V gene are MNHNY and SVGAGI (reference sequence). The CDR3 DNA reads TGTGCCAGCAGTTTCGAACGACAGGGCGCAGGTCAGCCCCAGCATTTT. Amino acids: CASSFERQGAGQPQHF.

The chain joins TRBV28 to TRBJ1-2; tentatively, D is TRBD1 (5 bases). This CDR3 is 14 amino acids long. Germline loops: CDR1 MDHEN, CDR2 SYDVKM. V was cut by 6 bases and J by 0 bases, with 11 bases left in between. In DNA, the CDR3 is TGTGCCAGCAGCTTGGGGGGGTCTAACTATGGCTACACCTTC. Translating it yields CASSLGGSNYGYTF.

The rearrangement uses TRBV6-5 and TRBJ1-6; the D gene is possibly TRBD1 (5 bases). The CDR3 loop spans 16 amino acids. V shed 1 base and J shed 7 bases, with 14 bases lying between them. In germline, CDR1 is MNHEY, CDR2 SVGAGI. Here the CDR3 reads CASSYFSRGSNSPLHF. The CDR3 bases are TGTGCCAGCAGTTACTTTTCCCGGGGGTCGAATTCACCCCTCCACTTT.

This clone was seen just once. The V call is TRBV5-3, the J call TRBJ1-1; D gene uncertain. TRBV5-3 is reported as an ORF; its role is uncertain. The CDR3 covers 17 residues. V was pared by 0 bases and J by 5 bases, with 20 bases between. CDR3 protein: CARSLGGLYKSRTEAFF. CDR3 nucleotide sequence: TGTGCCAGAAGCTTGGGTGGCCTTTATAAGTCTAGAACTGAAGCTTTCTTT.

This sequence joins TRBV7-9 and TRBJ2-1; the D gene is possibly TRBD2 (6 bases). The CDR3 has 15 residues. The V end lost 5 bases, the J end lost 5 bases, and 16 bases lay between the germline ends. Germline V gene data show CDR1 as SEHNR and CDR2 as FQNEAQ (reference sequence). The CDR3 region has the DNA TGTGCCAGCAGCCGCCTCGGGAGCCGAAACAATGAGCAGTTCTTC. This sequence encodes CASSRLGSRNNEQFF. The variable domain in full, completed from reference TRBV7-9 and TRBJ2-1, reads DTGVSQNPRHKITKRGQNVTFRCDPISEHNRLYWYRQTLGQGPEFLTYFQNEAQLEKSRLLSDRFSAERPKGSFSTLEIQRTEQGDSAMYLCASSRLGSRNNEQFFGPGTRLTVL.

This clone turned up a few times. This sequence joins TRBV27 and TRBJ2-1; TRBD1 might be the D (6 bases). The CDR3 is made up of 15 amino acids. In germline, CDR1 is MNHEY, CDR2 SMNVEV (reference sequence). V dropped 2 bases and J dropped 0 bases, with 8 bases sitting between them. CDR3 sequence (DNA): TGTGCCAGCAGTTTAAACAGGGACTCCTACAATGAGCAGTTCTTC. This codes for CASSLNRDSYNEQFF.

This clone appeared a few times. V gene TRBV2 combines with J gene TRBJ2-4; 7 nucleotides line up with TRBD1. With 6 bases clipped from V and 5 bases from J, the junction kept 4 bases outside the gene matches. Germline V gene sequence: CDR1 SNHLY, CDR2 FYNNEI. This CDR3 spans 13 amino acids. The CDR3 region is CASRGDRQNIQYF. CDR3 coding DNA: TGTGCCAGCAGGGGGGACAGACAAAACATTCAGTACTTC.

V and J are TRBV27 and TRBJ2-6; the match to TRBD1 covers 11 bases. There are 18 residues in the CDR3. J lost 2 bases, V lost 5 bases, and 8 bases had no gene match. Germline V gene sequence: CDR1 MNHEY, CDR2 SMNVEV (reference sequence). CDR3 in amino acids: CASSLRTGGVPGANVLTF. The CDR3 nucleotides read TGTGCCAGCAGTCTTAGGACAGGGGGCGTACCTGGGGCCAACGTCCTGACTTTC.

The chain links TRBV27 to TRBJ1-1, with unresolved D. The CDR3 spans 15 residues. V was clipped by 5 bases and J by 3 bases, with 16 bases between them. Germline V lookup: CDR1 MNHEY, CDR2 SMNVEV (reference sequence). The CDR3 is CASSRSPLGDTEAFF. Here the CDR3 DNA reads TGTGCCAGCAGTCGGAGCCCTCTAGGAGACACTGAAGCTTTCTTT.

The CDR3 sequence: CASSLVVGGNEQFF. The CDR3 coding sequence is TGCGCCAGCAGCTTGGTGGTGGGGGGGAATGAGCAGTTCTTC. The chain couples TRBV5-1 to TRBJ2-1; 7 bases align to TRBD2. The junction had 4 bases not matched to a gene; V was cut back by 0 bases and J by 7 bases. The CDR3 covers 14 residues. Germline lookup yields CDR1 SGHRS and CDR2 YFSETQ. Variable domain in full (rest from reference TRBV5-1 and TRBJ2-1): KAGVTQTPRYLIKTRGQQVTLSCSPISGHRSVSWYQQTPGQGLQFLFEYFSETQRNKGNFPGRFSGRQFSNSRSEMNVSTLELGDSALYLCASSLVVGGNEQFFGPGTRLTVL.